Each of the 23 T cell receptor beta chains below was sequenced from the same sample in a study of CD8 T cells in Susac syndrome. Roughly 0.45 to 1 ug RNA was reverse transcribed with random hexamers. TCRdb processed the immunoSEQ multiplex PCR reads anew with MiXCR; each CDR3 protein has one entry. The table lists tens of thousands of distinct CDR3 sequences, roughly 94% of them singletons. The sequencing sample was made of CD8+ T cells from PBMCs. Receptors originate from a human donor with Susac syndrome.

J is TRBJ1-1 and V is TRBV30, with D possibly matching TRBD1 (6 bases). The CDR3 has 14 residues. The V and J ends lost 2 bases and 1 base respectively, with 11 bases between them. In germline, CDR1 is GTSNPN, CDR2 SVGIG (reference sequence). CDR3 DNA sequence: TGTGCCTGGAGTCCTCCGGACAGGAACACTGAAGCTTTCTTT. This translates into CAWSPPDRNTEAFF.

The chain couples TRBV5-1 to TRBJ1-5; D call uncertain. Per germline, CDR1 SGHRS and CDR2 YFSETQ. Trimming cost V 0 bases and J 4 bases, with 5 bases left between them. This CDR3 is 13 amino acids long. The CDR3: CASSLDRNQPQHF. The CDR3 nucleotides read TGCGCCAGCAGCTTGGACAGAAATCAGCCCCAGCATTTT.

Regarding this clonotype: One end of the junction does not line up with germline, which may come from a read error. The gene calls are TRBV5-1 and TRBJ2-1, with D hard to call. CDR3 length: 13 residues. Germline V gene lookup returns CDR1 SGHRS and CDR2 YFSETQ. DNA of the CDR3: TGCGCCAGCAACTTGGACCTAAAAAATGAGCAGTTCTTC. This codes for CASNLDLKNEQFF.

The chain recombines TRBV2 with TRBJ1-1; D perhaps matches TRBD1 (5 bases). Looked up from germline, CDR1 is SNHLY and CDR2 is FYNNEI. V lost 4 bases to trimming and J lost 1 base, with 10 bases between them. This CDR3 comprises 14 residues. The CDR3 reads CASSARGGNTEAFF. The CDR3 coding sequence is TGTGCCAGCAGTGCCCGGGGGGGGAACACTGAAGCTTTCTTT. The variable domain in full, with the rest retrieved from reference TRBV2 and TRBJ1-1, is EPEVTQTPSHQVTQMGQEVILRCVPISNHLYFYWYRQILGQKVEFLVSFYNNEISEKSEIFDDQFSVERPDGSNFTLKIRSTKLEDSAMYFCASSARGGNTEAFFGQGTRLTVV.

Written as DNA, the CDR3 is TGTGCCAGCAGTGGCCGAAGGGGCGAAGCTTTCTTT. Translating it yields CASSGRRGEAFF. V is TRBV2 and J is TRBJ1-1; D possibly corresponds to TRBD1 (5 bases). The CDR3 extends over 12 amino acids. Germline CDR1 and CDR2: SNHLY and FYNNEI. Deletions cut 4 bases from V and 8 bases from J, with 11 bases between.

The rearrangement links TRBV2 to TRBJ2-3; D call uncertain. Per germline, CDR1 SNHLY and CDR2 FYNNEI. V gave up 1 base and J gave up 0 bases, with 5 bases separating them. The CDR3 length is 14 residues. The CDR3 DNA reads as TGTGCCAGCAGTGAAGGGCCGAGCACAGATACGCAGTATTTT. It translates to CASSEGPSTDTQYF.

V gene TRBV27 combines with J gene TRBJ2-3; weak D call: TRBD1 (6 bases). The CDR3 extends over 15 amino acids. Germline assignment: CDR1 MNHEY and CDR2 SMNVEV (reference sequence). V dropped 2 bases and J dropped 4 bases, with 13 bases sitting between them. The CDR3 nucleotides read TGTGCCAGCAGTTTACTCAGGACAGCCCCAGATACGCAGTATTTT. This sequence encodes CASSLLRTAPDTQYF.

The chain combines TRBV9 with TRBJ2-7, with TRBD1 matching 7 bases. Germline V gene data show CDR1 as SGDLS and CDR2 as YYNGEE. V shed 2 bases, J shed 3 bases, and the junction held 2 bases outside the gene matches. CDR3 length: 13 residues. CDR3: CASSVGQNYEQYF. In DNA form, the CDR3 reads TGTGCCAGCAGCGTGGGACAGAACTACGAGCAGTACTTC.

CDR3 bases: TGTGCCAGCAGTTACTCAGGGCGGGAAGAGACCCAGTACTTC. Protein: CASSYSGREETQYF. V and J are TRBV6-5 and TRBJ2-5; tentatively, D is TRBD2 (5 bases). The CDR3 is 14 amino acids. Germline values: CDR1 MNHEY, CDR2 SVGAGI. V lost 0 bases, J lost 3 bases, and 8 bases lay in between.

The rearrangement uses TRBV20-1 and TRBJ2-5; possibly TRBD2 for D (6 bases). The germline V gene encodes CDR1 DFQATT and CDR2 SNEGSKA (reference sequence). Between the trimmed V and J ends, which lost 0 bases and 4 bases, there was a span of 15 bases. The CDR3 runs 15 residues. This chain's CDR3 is CSARDVQGLGETQYF. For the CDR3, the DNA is TGCAGTGCTAGAGATGTGCAGGGACTGGGAGAGACCCAGTACTTC.

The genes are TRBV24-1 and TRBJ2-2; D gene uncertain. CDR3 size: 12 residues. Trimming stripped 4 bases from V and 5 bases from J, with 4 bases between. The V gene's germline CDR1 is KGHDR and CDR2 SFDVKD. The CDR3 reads CATSEGTGELFF. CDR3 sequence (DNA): TGTGCCACCAGTGAGGGAACCGGGGAGCTGTTTTTT.

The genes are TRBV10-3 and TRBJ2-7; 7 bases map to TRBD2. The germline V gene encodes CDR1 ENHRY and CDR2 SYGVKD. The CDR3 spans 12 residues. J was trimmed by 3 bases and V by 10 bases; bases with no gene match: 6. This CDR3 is CATSGENYEQYF. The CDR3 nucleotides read TGTGCCACCAGCGGGGAGAACTACGAGCAGTACTTC.

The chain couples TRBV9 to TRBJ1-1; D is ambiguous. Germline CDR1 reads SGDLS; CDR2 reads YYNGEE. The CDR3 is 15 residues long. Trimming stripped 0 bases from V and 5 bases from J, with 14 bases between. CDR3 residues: CASSVEVGGRTEAFF. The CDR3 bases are TGTGCCAGCAGCGTAGAAGTTGGCGGCAGGACTGAAGCTTTCTTT.

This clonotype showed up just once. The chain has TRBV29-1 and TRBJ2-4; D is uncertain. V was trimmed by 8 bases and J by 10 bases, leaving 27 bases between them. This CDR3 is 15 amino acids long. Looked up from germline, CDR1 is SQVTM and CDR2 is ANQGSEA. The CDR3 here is CSTGGSTPEGRIQYF. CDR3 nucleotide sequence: TGCAGCACCGGTGGGTCAACACCCGAAGGACGAATTCAGTACTTC.

Written as DNA, the CDR3 is TGTGCCAGCAACCCCGCCGAGCAGTACTTC. As protein: CASNPAEQYF. The V gene is TRBV2, the J gene TRBJ2-7; D ambiguous. Germline V gene data show CDR1 as SNHLY and CDR2 as FYNNEI. The CDR3 has 10 residues. V lost 7 bases to trimming and J lost 6 bases, with 7 bases between them.

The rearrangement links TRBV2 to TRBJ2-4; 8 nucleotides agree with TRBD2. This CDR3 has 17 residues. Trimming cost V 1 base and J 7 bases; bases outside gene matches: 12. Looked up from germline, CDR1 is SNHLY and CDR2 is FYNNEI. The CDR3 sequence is CASSEGGLSGAGNIQYF. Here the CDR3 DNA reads TGTGCCAGCAGTGAAGGGGGCCTTAGCGGGGCTGGGAACATTCAGTACTTC.

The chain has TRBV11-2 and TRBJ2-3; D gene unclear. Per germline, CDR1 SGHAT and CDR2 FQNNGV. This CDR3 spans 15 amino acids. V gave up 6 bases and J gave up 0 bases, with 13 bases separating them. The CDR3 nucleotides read TGTGCCAGCAGACTAATAGACGGTAGCACAGATACGCAGTATTTT. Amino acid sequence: CASRLIDGSTDTQYF.

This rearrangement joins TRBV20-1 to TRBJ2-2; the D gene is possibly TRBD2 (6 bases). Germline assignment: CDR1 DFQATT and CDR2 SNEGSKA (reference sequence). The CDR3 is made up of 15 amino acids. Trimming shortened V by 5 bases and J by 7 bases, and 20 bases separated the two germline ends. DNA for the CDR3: TGCAGTGCTGGGAGGCGGGGTCCTAGGGGCGGGGAGCTGTTTTTT. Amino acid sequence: CSAGRRGPRGGELFF.

Written as DNA, the CDR3 is TGTGCCAGCAGTTTGGGGACAGGCTCCTACGAGCAGTACTTC. Its protein is CASSLGTGSYEQYF. The chain recombines TRBV27 with TRBJ2-7; the match to TRBD1 covers 8 bases. CDR1 and CDR2 (germline): MNHEY, SMNVEV (reference sequence). This CDR3 has 14 residues. V lost 3 bases and J lost 0; bases outside the gene matches: 1.

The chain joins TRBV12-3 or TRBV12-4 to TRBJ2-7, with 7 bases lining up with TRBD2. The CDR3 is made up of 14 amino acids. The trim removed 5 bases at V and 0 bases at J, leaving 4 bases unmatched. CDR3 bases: TGTGCCAGCAGTCCTAGCGGAAGCTCCTACGAGCAGTACTTC. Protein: CASSPSGSSYEQYF.

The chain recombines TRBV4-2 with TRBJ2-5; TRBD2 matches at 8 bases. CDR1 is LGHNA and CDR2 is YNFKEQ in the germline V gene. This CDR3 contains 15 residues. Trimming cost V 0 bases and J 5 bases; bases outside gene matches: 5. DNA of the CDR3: TGTGCCAGCAGCCAAGAGTGGACTAGCCTGGAGACCCAGTACTTC. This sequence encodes CASSQEWTSLETQYF.

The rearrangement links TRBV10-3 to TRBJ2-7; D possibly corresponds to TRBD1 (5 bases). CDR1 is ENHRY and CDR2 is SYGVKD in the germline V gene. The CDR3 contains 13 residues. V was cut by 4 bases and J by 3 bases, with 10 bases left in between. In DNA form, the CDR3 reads TGTGCCATCAGTGTACAGGACAACTACGAGCAGTACTTC. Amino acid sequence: CAISVQDNYEQYF.

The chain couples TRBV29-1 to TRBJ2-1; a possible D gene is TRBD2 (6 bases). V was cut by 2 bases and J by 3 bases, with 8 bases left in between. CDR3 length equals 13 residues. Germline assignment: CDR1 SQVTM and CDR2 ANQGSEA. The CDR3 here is CSVELANYNEQFF. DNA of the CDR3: TGCAGCGTTGAACTAGCGAACTACAATGAGCAGTTCTTC.